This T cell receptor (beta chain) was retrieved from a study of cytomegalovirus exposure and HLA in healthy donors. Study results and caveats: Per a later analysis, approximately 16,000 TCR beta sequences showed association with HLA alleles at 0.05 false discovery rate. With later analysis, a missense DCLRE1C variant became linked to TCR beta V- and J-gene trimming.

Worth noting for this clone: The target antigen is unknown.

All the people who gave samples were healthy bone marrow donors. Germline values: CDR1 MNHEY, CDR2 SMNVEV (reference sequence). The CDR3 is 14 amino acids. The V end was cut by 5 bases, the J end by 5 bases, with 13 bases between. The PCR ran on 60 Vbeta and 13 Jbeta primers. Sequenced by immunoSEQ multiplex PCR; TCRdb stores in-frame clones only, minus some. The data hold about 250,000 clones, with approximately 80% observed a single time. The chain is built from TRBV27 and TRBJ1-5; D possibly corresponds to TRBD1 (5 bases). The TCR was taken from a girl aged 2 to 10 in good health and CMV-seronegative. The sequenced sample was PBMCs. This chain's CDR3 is CASSPTQGYQPQHF. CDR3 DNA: TGTGCCAGCAGTCCAACTCAGGGTTATCAGCCCCAGCATTTT.